This T cell receptor beta chain was sequenced during a study of T cells in Graves' hyperthyroidism and ophthalmopathy. This clonotype was counted between two and nine times. As yet, its antigen is unknown. TCR beta CDR3 regions were amplified from RNA. The study used the HTBI primer set for a first-round RT-PCR of the TCR CDR3. TCRdb called the multiplex PCR reads again in MiXCR, with one record for every CDR3 protein. Of about 640,000 distinct CDR3 sequences in the sample, under 25% were seen once. V trimming: 7 bases; J trimming: 5 bases; junction bases outside the gene matches: 14. The germline CDR1 and CDR2 sequences are SGDLS and YYNGEE. CDR3 length: 16 residues. Overall study results and limits: Most thyroid clonotypes expanded above 0.001 appeared in blood too. Ophthalmopathy was separated from stable hyperthyroidism by a 13 V-J model.

The V call is TRBV9, the J call TRBJ2-5; 10 nucleotides align to TRBD2. This sequence was found in a man in his thirties or forties with Graves' ophthalmopathy. Sample: blood. As DNA, the CDR3 is TGTGCCAGCCAGCAACGGCTAGCGGGAGTGTTGGAGACCCAGTACTTC. It yields the protein CASQQRLAGVLETQYF.